The next 10 T cell receptor beta chains were all read from a single sample in a study of cytomegalovirus exposure and HLA in healthy donors. Sequenced by immunoSEQ multiplex PCR; TCRdb stores in-frame clones only, minus some. The profile covers about 200,000 clones, with approximately 80% appearing a single time and around 15% taken by the ten largest. Sequenced sample: PBMCs. Receptor source: a woman aged 25 to 39 in good health and CMV-seropositive.

The chain couples TRBV28 to TRBJ2-7; D remains ambiguous. The CDR3 is made up of 14 amino acids. In germline, CDR1 is MDHEN, CDR2 SYDVKM. Trimming cost V 7 bases and J 7 bases, with 20 bases left between them. Here the CDR3 DNA reads TGTGCCAGCAAGCGCAGAGCATGGGTAAAAGAGCAGTACTTC. Its protein is CASKRRAWVKEQYF.

The rearrangement joins TRBV7-9 to TRBJ1-2; D gene uncertain. The CDR3 is 15 amino acids. V was clipped by 1 base and J by 2 bases, with 11 bases between them. The germline V gene has CDR1 SEHNR and CDR2 FQNEAQ (reference sequence). Here the CDR3 reads CASSLGEALNYGYTF. The CDR3 DNA reads as TGTGCCAGCAGCTTAGGTGAGGCCTTGAACTATGGCTACACCTTC.

This chain joins TRBV19 and TRBJ2-7, with 11 bases identical to TRBD2. Germline CDR1 LNHDA, CDR2 SQIVND (reference sequence). Trimming removed 6 bases from V and 2 bases from J; junction bases left unmatched: 3. There are 14 residues in the CDR3. The CDR3 DNA follows: TGTGCCAGTAGGACTAGCGGGAACCCCTACGAGCAGTACTTC. Translating gives CASRTSGNPYEQYF.

The gene calls are TRBV7-2 and TRBJ2-7, with a weak D call TRBD2 (7 bases). The CDR3 covers 17 residues. V lost 2 bases, J lost 2 bases, and 19 bases lay in between. Germline V gene lookup returns CDR1 SGHTA and CDR2 FQGNSA. CDR3 coding DNA: TGTGCCAGCAGCTTAAGTATTCGGGCGGGGGCCGCCTACGAGCAGTACTTC. Translated, it gives CASSLSIRAGAAYEQYF.

This clone was detected only once. V and J are TRBV2 and TRBJ2-3; D is unresolved. CDR1 and CDR2 (germline): SNHLY, FYNNEI. V lost 4 bases and J 8 bases, leaving 4 bases between the germline ends. This CDR3 spans 10 amino acids. The CDR3 here is CASSVGTQYF. CDR3 bases: TGTGCCAGCAGTGTCGGTACGCAGTATTTT.

The rearrangement uses TRBV5-1 and TRBJ1-2; TRBD1 matches 7 bases. The CDR3 runs 14 residues. Germline V gene data show CDR1 as SGHRS and CDR2 as YFSETQ. Trimming at V came to 0 bases and at J to 3 bases, leaving 2 bases not matched to a gene. The CDR3 spells CASSLGQGDYGYTF. The CDR3 DNA is TGCGCCAGCAGCTTGGGCCAGGGGGACTATGGCTACACCTTC.

The V call is TRBV6-4, the J call TRBJ2-3, with D possibly TRBD1 on 5 matching bases. Trimming took 5 bases from V and 4 from J, leaving 16 bases between them. This CDR3 contains 15 residues. The germline gives CDR1 MRHNA, CDR2 SNTAGT. The CDR3 spells CASSPSERTPDTQYF. The CDR3 DNA follows: TGTGCCAGCAGTCCCTCGGAGAGGACACCAGATACGCAGTATTTT.

The chain joins TRBV10-3 to TRBJ2-1; 8 nucleotides match TRBD1. Germline lookup yields CDR1 ENHRY and CDR2 SYGVKD. With V trimmed by 5 bases and J by 8 bases, 5 bases remained unmatched. This CDR3 has 13 residues. This chain's CDR3 is CAISHEDRDEQFF. Here the CDR3 DNA reads TGTGCCATCAGTCACGAGGACAGGGATGAGCAGTTCTTC.

The genes are TRBV18 and TRBJ2-3; 7 nucleotides align to TRBD2. The V and J ends lost 5 bases and 3 bases, in that order; junction bases with no gene match: 2. Germline V gene data show CDR1 as KGHSH and CDR2 as LQKENI. CDR3 length: 13 residues. In DNA, the CDR3 is TGTGCCAGCTCATTCGGGAGGACAGATACGCAGTATTTT. This gives the protein CASSFGRTDTQYF.

The chain joins TRBV5-1 to TRBJ1-1; D remains unclear. Germline CDR1 reads SGHRS; CDR2 reads YFSETQ. The germline V and J ends were trimmed by 4 bases and 1 base, with 8 bases remaining between them. The CDR3 has 13 residues. CDR3 bases: TGCGCCAGCAGCGCTAACGGGAACACTGAAGCTTTCTTT. This gives the protein CASSANGNTEAFF.